This T cell receptor (beta chain) was sequenced for a study of shared clonotypes between healthy human individuals. The CDR3 runs 17 residues. Germline loops: CDR1 SGDLS, CDR2 YYNGEE. Trimming took off 3 bases at V and 0 bases at J, with 19 bases between the two ends. Study findings and constraints: Only a few donors were included, so the genetic and exposure-history diversity represented was limited. Several donors held about 5% of naive CD4 clonotypes in common.

This table comes from immunoSEQ multiplex PCR, and its TCRdb copy is limited to in-frame clones, with some not included. The data hold roughly 700,000 clones, with 90% observed a single time. Concerning this clone: Its cognate antigen is unknown.

This clonotype originated in a man between 18 and 29 years old in good health. Some clones in this sample may be carry-over from other donors' samples. The J gene is TRBJ2-7, the V gene TRBV9, with a tentative D call TRBD1 (6 bases). The sequencing sample was made of memory CD8+ T cells from PBMCs. The subset is: CD45RO+ cells pooled with CCR7-negative TemRA cells. The CDR3 DNA follows: TGTGCCAGCAGCGCCACCGGAAGGGACATGAGCTCCTACGAGCAGTACTTC. This encodes CASSATGRDMSSYEQYF.